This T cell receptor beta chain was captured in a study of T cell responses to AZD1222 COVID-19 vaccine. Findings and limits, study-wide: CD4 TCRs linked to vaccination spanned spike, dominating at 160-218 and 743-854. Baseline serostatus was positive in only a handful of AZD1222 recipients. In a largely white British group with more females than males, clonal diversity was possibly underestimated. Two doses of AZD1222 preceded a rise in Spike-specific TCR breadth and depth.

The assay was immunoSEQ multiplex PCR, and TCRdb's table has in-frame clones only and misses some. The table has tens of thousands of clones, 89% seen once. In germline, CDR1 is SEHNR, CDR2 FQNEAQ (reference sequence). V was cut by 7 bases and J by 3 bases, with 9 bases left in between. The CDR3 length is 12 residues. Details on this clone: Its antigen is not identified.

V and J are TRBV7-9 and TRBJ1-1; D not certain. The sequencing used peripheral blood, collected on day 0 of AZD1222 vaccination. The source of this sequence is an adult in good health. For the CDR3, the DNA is TGTGCCAGCATCGCGGGCGACACTGAAGCTTTCTTT. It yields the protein CASIAGDTEAFF.